The clone carrying this T cell receptor beta chain was detected once. What it binds is unknown. The record originates from a study of graft-versus-host responses after intestinal transplantation. Study details: Multivisceral, liver-intestinal, or isolated intestinal transplants were received by the recipients. All recipients were given anti-thymocyte globulin induction, and tacrolimus and steroids were then administered for 2 to 3 years.

Notes on the study in general: Recipient marrow showed GvH clones, some seen first in ileum or blood. Allograft graft-versus-host to host-versus-graft clonal ratios ran high in patients with graft-donor T cell macrochimerism.

The length of the CDR3 is 18 residues. Only in-frame clones appear in the TCRdb table, and some are missing; sequencing was by immunoSEQ multiplex PCR. The sample holds about 9,800 clones, approximately 90% seen once. This specimen consisted of PBMCs, obtained about 6 weeks after intestinal transplant. The clonotype comes from a human patient who received an intestinal transplant, so some T cells may come from the graft donor. The V and J genes are TRBV21-1 and TRBJ1-6. TRBV21-1 is a pseudogene segment. CDR3 loop: CASRKLVLHIHHNSPLHF. The CDR3 nucleotides are TGTGCCAGCAGAAAACTCGTGCTACACATACATCATAATTCACCCCTCCACTTT.